These 28 T cell receptor beta chains were sequenced from one sample in a study of blood T cells in healthy people across ages. Together with a sample-barcoded 5' primer, a J-beta primer mix was included in a second PCR lasting about 7 to 12 cycles. Via MiXCR, TCRdb re-called the 5' RACE reads, giving one row per CDR3 protein. The sample holds over 1,200,000 distinct CDR3 sequences; 59% are singletons and the top ten take about 6.7%. The source material was blood. These receptors originate from a man between 18 and 29 years old in good health.

There are a few counts of this clonotype. The gene calls are TRBV28 and TRBJ2-3; no definite D call. CDR3 length equals 12 residues. The V gene lost 3 bases and the J gene lost 5 bases, with 6 bases spanning the gap. The germline CDR1 and CDR2 sequences are MDHEN and SYDVKM. The CDR3 nucleotides are TGTGCCAGCAGTTTGATGGAAGATACGCAGTATTTT. This translates into CASSLMEDTQYF.

This clonotype was counted only a few times. This chain links TRBV4-3 with TRBJ1-5; D gene uncertain. V was shortened by 0 bases and J by 5 bases, with 5 bases between the two germline ends. Looked up from germline, CDR1 is LGHNA and CDR2 is YSLEER. CDR3 size: 13 residues. CDR3 protein: CASSQDVDQPQHF. CDR3 sequence (DNA): TGCGCCAGCAGCCAAGACGTGGATCAGCCCCAGCATTTT.

A few counts support this clonotype. This chain links TRBV20-1 with TRBJ2-5, with D unresolved. This CDR3 comprises 10 residues. Germline V CDR1 and CDR2: DFQATT, SNEGSKA (reference sequence). CDR3 DNA: TGCGAAGTCCGGCATCCGACCCAGTACTTC. This sequence encodes CEVRHPTQYF.

This clonotype occurred a few times. V and J are TRBV4-3 and TRBJ2-5; either TRBD1 or TRBD2 may supply D (5 bases each). Deletions cut 1 base from V and 3 bases from J, with 15 bases between. From germline, CDR1 is LGHNA and CDR2 YSLEER. This CDR3 spans 16 amino acids. CDR3: CASSQVTRGSKETQYF. The DNA of the CDR3 is TGCGCCAGCAGCCAAGTCACCCGGGGCAGTAAAGAGACCCAGTACTTC.

The chain couples TRBV5-5 to TRBJ2-5; D is perhaps TRBD1 (6 bases). Per germline, CDR1 SGHKS and CDR2 YYEKEE (reference sequence). This CDR3 has 15 amino acids. Trimming removed 3 bases at V and 5 bases at J, with 17 bases between. The CDR3 protein is CASSSTDSYGETQYF. CDR3 in DNA: TGTGCCAGCAGCTCGACGGACAGTTACGGGGAGACCCAGTACTTC.

The CDR3 DNA follows: TGTGCCAGCAGTTTATCCCCATATCCAGGCAGGGAGACAACTAATGAAAAACTGTTTTTT. This sequence encodes CASSLSPYPGRETTNEKLFF. V usage is TRBV27 and J usage is TRBJ1-4, with D possibly matching TRBD1 (5 bases). This CDR3 has 20 residues. The germline V gene encodes CDR1 MNHEY and CDR2 SMNVEV (reference sequence). V was cut by 0 bases and J by 0 bases, with 20 bases left in between.

For this clonotype: One junction end disagrees with the germline gene, perhaps due to a read error. The chain employs TRBV27 and TRBJ2-1; D remains unclear. CDR3 length equals 14 residues. Looked up from germline, CDR1 is MNHEY and CDR2 is SMNVEV (reference sequence). The CDR3 sequence: CASSLGLSYNEQFF. CDR3 DNA sequence: TGTGCCAGCAGTTTGGGCCTCTCCTACAACGAGCAGTTCTTC.

This chain links TRBV6-6 with TRBJ2-2, with 10 bases fitting TRBD1. CDR3 length: 16 residues. Germline lookup yields CDR1 MNHNY and CDR2 SVGAGI (reference sequence). Unmatched junction bases numbered 6, after V lost 3 bases and J lost 5 bases. CDR3 region: CASSYQTGGATGELFF. In nucleotides, the CDR3 is TGTGCCAGCAGTTATCAGACAGGGGGCGCAACCGGGGAGCTGTTTTTT.

The chain carries TRBV7-2 and TRBJ2-1; D gene uncertain. V was trimmed by 5 bases and J by 4 bases, leaving 15 bases between them. The CDR3 sequence is 15 residues long. Looked up from germline, CDR1 is SGHTA and CDR2 is FQGNSA. In nucleotides, the CDR3 is TGTGCCAGCAGCCTACTAACGGACCCATACAATGAGCAGTTCTTC. Translation gives CASSLLTDPYNEQFF.

This chain connects TRBV29-1 to TRBJ2-3, with D uncertain. The ends were cut back, 5 bases at V and 4 bases at J, with 7 bases in the middle. The CDR3 totals 11 residues. Germline lookup yields CDR1 SQVTM and CDR2 ANQGSEA. In DNA, the CDR3 is TGCAGCGTTTCGGGCGCAGATACGCAGTATTTT. This encodes CSVSGADTQYF.

The J gene is TRBJ2-7, the V gene TRBV21-1. TRBV21-1 is a recognized pseudogene. There are 15 residues in the CDR3. CDR3 sequence: CASSKEYRKTYEQYF. In DNA form, the CDR3 reads TGTGCCAGCAGCAAAGAATACCGGAAAACCTACGAGCAGTACTTC.

This clonotype has more than one count but fewer than ten. The V call is TRBV5-1, the J call TRBJ2-3; TRBD2 agrees at 9 bases. Germline loops: CDR1 SGHRS, CDR2 YFSETQ. After removal of 0 bases from V and 3 bases from J, the junction contained 2 bases not matched to a gene. CDR3 size: 15 residues. The CDR3 loop is CASSLGLAETDTQYF. In DNA, the CDR3 is TGCGCCAGCAGCTTGGGACTAGCGGAGACAGATACGCAGTATTTT.

The chain joins TRBV6-2 or TRBV6-3 to TRBJ2-3, with 15 bases fitting TRBD2. The CDR3 loop spans 18 amino acids. Germline lookup yields CDR1 MNHEY and CDR2 SVGEGT. V shed 4 bases and J 0 bases; nucleotides not matched to a gene: 5. Here the CDR3 reads CASSSGLAGGYSTDTQYF. CDR3 nucleotide sequence: TGTGCCAGCAGTTCGGGACTAGCGGGGGGATATAGCACAGATACGCAGTATTTT.

CDR3 loop: CASSEPRGIADTQYF. For the CDR3, the DNA is TGTGCCAGCAGTGAACCCCGGGGGATAGCAGATACGCAGTATTTT. The chain carries TRBV2 and TRBJ2-3, with a tentative D call TRBD2 (6 bases). The CDR3 is 15 residues long. Trimming left V 2 bases short and J 4 bases short, with 13 bases between. CDR1 is SNHLY and CDR2 is FYNNEI in the germline V gene.

The chain joins TRBV28 to TRBJ2-4; D is unclear. CDR3 length equals 16 residues. Germline V gene lookup returns CDR1 MDHEN and CDR2 SYDVKM. V gave up 2 bases and J gave up 3 bases, with 14 bases separating them. This CDR3 reads CASSLSAWVGKNIQYF. CDR3 in DNA: TGTGCCAGCAGTTTAAGCGCCTGGGTAGGCAAAAACATTCAGTACTTC.

As DNA, the CDR3 is TGCGCCAGCAGCCAAGAAGGGAGTGGGGTGCCAGATACGCAGTATTTT. Translating it yields CASSQEGSGVPDTQYF. The V call is TRBV4-1, the J call TRBJ2-3; a possible D gene is TRBD2 (5 bases). Germline loops: CDR1 MGHRA, CDR2 YSYEKL. The CDR3 contains 16 residues. Trimming shortened V by 0 bases and J by 4 bases, and 14 bases separated the two germline ends.

CDR3 amino acids: CASSYSSTGLPTDTQYF. The CDR3 DNA is TGTGCCAGCAGTTACTCGAGCACAGGTTTACCCACAGATACGCAGTATTTT. The V and J genes are TRBV6-2 or TRBV6-3 and TRBJ2-3; perhaps TRBD1 as D (5 bases). The germline gives CDR1 MNHEY, CDR2 SVGEGT. CDR3 length equals 17 residues. The V end was cut by 0 bases, the J end by 2 bases, with 15 bases between.

This chain connects TRBV20-1 to TRBJ2-7, with D unresolved. The germline V and J ends were trimmed by 3 bases and 0 bases, with 12 bases remaining between them. In germline, CDR1 is DFQATT, CDR2 SNEGSKA (reference sequence). This CDR3 is built from 14 residues. In DNA form, the CDR3 reads TGCAGTGCTAGTCAGCCGGGCTTCTCCTACGAGCAGTACTTC. Its protein is CSASQPGFSYEQYF.

This clonotype was observed once. The V call is TRBV27, the J call TRBJ2-5, with a weak D call TRBD2 (5 bases). The J call may not be correct, given that the DNA end is closer to TRBJ2-7. Germline values: CDR1 MNHEY, CDR2 SMNVEV (reference sequence). The CDR3 covers 17 residues. The CDR3 loop reads CASAAMGSSFASYEQYF. CDR3 in DNA: TGTGCCAGCGCAGCAATGGGGAGCTCCTTCGCTTCCTACGAGCAGTACTTC.

This clonotype appeared a few times. The chain joins TRBV29-1 to TRBJ1-2; TRBD1 is a possible D gene (5 bases). CDR1 is SQVTM and CDR2 is ANQGSEA in the germline V gene. V lost 7 bases, J lost 5 bases, and 11 bases lay in between. This CDR3 has 11 amino acids. This CDR3 is CSADGGYGYTF. The CDR3 region has the DNA TGCAGCGCAGACGGGGGGTATGGCTACACCTTC.

The V gene is TRBV3-1, the J gene TRBJ2-7; D might be TRBD2 (6 bases). V was shortened by 8 bases and J by 1 base, with 12 bases between the two germline ends. Germline V gene data show CDR1 as LGHDT and CDR2 as YNNKEL (reference sequence). This CDR3 has 13 residues. The CDR3 region has the DNA TGTGCCAGCGCCCTCGGGGGTTCCTACGAGCAGTACTTC. It specifies CASALGGSYEQYF.

This chain connects TRBV3-1 to TRBJ2-1; no definite D call. The CDR3 is 17 amino acids. Trimming removed 1 base from V and 4 bases from J, with 17 bases in between. Germline CDR1 and CDR2: LGHDT and YNNKEL (reference sequence). DNA of the CDR3: TGTGCCAGCAGCCAAGGGGCTTCCCCGCCCCGTTACAATGAGCAGTTCTTC. It specifies CASSQGASPPRYNEQFF.

The chain has TRBV6-1 and TRBJ1-5; D uncertain. Germline CDR1 and CDR2: MNHNS and SASEGT. V lost 2 bases to trimming and J lost 3 bases, with 8 bases between them. The CDR3 contains 14 residues. The DNA for the CDR3 is TGTGCCAGCAGTGAATCGTGGGCCAATCAGCCCCAGCATTTT. Its translation: CASSESWANQPQHF.

This clonotype was seen more than once but under ten times. The rearrangement links TRBV12-3 or TRBV12-4 to TRBJ1-2, with no clear D. Trimming cost V 3 bases and J 3 bases, with 5 bases left between them. This CDR3 contains 12 residues. CDR3 residues: CASSFQDYGYTF. The CDR3 DNA reads TGTGCCAGCAGTTTCCAGGACTATGGCTACACCTTC.

This clonotype was recorded once. The V call is TRBV10-1, the J call TRBJ1-1; 9 bases line up with TRBD1. J gave up 4 bases and V 8 bases, and 5 bases lay outside the gene matches. This CDR3 has 13 amino acids. Germline lookup yields CDR1 WNHNN and CDR2 SYGVQD (reference sequence). Written as DNA, the CDR3 is TGCGCCAGCGGGACAGGGAGGGGCACTGAAGCTTTCTTT. This encodes CASGTGRGTEAFF.

This clonotype was observed a few times. The CDR3 bases are TGCGCCAGCAGTGAGCCCGTGGGCCCTTTGCGGGAGGAAAGCACAGATACGCAGTATTTT. Its protein is CASSEPVGPLREESTDTQYF. This chain connects TRBV10-2 to TRBJ2-3, with TRBD2 identical over 8 bases. V trimming: 2 bases; J trimming: 0 bases; junction bases outside the gene matches: 16. Germline V gene sequence: CDR1 WSHSY, CDR2 SAAADI. The CDR3 length is 20 residues.

This clonotype was observed a few times. V and J are TRBV5-1 and TRBJ1-1; no firm D call. CDR1 and CDR2 (germline): SGHRS, YFSETQ. V was trimmed by 3 bases and J by 0 bases, leaving 9 bases between them. This CDR3 has 14 amino acids. DNA for the CDR3: TGCGCCAGCAGCTCCATACAGCTGAACACTGAAGCTTTCTTT. Translation gives CASSSIQLNTEAFF.

The V gene is TRBV4-2, the J gene TRBJ2-3; D not resolved. The germline gives CDR1 LGHNA, CDR2 YNFKEQ. V gave up 2 bases and J gave up 2 bases, with 8 bases separating them. The CDR3 consists of 14 residues. This chain's CDR3 is CASSQRQSTDTQYF. Here the CDR3 DNA reads TGTGCCAGCAGCCAACGGCAGTCCACAGATACGCAGTATTTT.